This paragraph covers one T cell receptor beta chain sequence. The data derive from a study of cytomegalovirus exposure and HLA in healthy donors. Per germline, CDR1 SGHNT and CDR2 YYREEE (reference sequence). The CDR3 extends over 17 amino acids. V lost 0 bases and J lost 5; bases outside the gene matches: 11. PCR employed 60 Vbeta and 13 Jbeta primers. Sequencing used immunoSEQ multiplex PCR; TCRdb keeps in-frame clones, though not all of them. The data hold 82,000 or so clones, with approximately 74% observed a single time. Sample: PBMCs. The chain is built from TRBV5-4 and TRBJ2-7; TRBD2 aligns across 10 bases. The sequence came from a woman aged 45-65 years in good health and CMV-seropositive. CDR3 nucleotide sequence: TGTGCCAGCAGCTTGGCCGGGGCTAGCGGGAGAACGGACGAGCAGTACTTC. It encodes CASSLAGASGRTDEQYF.